Included here is one T cell receptor beta chain sequence, with context. Authors' processing steps: For nucleated cells, counts were estimated from reference gene primer amplification. Clones were sequenced by immunoSEQ multiplex PCR, and TCRdb holds only the in-frame ones, with some missing. That table supplies the V and J calls and clone size; D and trimming were determined from the DNA. The sample gives 300,000 to 350,000 clones, approximately 89% of which show up once; around 3.9% is in the top ten. A Seattle source enrolled patients during active infection and followed them longitudinally. The data originate from a study of blood T cell repertoires in COVID-19. The wider study: Acute and convalescent COVID-19 samples came from the United States, Italy and Spain. In each case, the material was cDNA or gDNA derived from T cells, B-cell-depleted T cells, or PBMCs.

The sequenced material came from peripheral blood. This sequence was found in a woman aged 55 to 70 with COVID-19, enrolled during active disease.

The chain's CDR3 is CASTLGAGVETQYF. The DNA for the CDR3 is TGTGCCAGCACCCTAGGGGCCGGCGTGGAGACCCAGTACTTC. The chain employs TRBV7-2 and TRBJ2-5; D might be TRBD1 (5 bases). The germline gives CDR1 SGHTA, CDR2 FQGNSA. This CDR3 contains 14 residues. Trimming left V 7 bases short and J 5 bases short, with 17 bases between.